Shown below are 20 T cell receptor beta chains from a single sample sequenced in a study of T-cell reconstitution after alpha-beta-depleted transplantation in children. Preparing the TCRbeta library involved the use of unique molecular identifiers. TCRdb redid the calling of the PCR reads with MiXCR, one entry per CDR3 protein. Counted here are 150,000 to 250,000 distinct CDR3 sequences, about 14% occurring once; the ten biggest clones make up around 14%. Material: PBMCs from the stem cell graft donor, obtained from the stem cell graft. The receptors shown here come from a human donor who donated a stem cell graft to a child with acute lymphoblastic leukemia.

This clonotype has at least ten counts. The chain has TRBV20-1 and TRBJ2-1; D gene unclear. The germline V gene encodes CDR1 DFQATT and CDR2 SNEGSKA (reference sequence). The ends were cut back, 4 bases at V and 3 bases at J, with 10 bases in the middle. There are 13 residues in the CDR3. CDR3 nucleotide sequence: TGCAGTGCTATACCACTACTCTACAATGAGCAGTTCTTC. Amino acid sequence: CSAIPLLYNEQFF.

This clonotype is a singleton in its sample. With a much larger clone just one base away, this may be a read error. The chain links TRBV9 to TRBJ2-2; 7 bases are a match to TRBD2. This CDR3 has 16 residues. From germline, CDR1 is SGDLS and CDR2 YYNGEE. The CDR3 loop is CGSSVASSGETGELFF. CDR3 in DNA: TGTGGCAGCAGCGTAGCGTCTAGCGGAGAGACCGGGGAGCTGTTTTTT.

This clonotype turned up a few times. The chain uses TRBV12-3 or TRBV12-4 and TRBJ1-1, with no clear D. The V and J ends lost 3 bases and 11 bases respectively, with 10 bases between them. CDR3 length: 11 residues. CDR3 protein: CASSFGALAFF. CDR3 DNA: TGTGCCAGCAGTTTCGGCGCGTTGGCTTTCTTT.

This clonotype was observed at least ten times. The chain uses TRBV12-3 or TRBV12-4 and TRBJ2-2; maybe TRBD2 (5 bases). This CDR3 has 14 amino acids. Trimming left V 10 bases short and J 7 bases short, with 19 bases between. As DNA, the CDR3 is TGTGCCATCAGATTAGGGAGTTTGGTCGGGGAGCTGTTTTTT. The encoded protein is CAIRLGSLVGELFF.

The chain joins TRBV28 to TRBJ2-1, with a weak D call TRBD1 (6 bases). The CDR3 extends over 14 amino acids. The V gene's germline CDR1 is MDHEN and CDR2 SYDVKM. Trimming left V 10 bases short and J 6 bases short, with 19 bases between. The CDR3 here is CATHFGGRVNEQFF. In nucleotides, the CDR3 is TGTGCCACCCATTTTGGGGGCCGGGTCAATGAGCAGTTCTTC.

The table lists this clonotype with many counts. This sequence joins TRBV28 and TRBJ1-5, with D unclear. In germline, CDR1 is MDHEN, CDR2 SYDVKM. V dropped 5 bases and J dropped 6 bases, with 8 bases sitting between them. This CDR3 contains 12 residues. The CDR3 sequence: CASSLETQPQHF. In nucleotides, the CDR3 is TGTGCCAGCAGTCTTGAAACTCAGCCCCAGCATTTT.

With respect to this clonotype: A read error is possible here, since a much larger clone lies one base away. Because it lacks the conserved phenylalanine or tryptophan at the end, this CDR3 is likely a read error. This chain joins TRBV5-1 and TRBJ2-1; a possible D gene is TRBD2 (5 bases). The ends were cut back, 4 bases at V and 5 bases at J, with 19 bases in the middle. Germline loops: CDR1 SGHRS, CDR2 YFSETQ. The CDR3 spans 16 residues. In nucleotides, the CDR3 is TGCGCCAGCAGCCTTACCCGTTTACTAGTAGACAATGAGCAGTTCTTG. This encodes CASSLTRLLVDNEQFL.

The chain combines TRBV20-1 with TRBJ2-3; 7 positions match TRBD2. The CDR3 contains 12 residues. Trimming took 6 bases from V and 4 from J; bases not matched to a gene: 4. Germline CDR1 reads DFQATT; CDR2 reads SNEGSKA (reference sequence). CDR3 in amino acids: CSAPAGPDTQYF. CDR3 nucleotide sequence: TGCAGTGCCCCAGCGGGGCCAGATACGCAGTATTTT.

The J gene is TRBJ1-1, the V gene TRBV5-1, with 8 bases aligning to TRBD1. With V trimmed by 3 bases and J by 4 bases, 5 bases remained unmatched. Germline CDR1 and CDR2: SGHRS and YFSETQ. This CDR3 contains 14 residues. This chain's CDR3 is CASSSSTGVTEAFF. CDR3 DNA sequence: TGCGCCAGCAGCTCGTCGACAGGGGTCACTGAAGCTTTCTTT.

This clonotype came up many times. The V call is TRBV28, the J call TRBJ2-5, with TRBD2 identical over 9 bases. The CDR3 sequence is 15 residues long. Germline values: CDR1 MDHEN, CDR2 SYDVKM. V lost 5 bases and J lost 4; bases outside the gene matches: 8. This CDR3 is CASSPAGGWGETQYF. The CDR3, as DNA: TGTGCCAGCAGTCCAGCGGGAGGATGGGGAGAGACCCAGTACTTC. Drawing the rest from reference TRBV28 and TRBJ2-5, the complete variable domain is DVKVTQSSRYLVKRTGEKVFLECVQDMDHENMFWYRQDPGLGLRLIYFSYDVKMKEKGDIPEGYSVSREKKERFSLILESASTNQTSMYLCASSPAGGWGETQYFGPGTRLLVL.

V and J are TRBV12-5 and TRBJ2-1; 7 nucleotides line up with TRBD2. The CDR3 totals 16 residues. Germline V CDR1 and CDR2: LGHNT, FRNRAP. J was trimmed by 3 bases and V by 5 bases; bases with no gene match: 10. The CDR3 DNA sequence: TGTGCTAGTGGTGCCGGGACTACCCGTTACTACAATGAGCAGTTCTTC. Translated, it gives CASGAGTTRYYNEQFF.

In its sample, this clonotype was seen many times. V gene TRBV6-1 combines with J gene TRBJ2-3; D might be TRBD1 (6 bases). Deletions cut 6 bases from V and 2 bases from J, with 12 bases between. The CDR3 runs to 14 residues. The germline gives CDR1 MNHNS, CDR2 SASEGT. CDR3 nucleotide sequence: TGTGCCAGCAGAGGACAGCTAGACACAGATACGCAGTATTTT. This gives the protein CASRGQLDTDTQYF.

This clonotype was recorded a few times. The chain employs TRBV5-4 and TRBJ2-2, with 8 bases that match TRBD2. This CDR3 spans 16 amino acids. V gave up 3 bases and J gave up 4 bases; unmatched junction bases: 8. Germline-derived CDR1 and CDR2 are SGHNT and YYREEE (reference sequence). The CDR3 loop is CASSSPGLVSTGELFF. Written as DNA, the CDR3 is TGTGCCAGCAGCTCTCCGGGACTAGTCAGCACCGGGGAGCTGTTTTTT.

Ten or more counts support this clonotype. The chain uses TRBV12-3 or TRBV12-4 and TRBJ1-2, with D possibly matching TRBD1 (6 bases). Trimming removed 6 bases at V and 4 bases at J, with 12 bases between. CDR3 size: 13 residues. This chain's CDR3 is CASSVDSGYGYTF. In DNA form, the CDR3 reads TGTGCCAGCAGCGTGGACAGCGGCTATGGCTACACCTTC.

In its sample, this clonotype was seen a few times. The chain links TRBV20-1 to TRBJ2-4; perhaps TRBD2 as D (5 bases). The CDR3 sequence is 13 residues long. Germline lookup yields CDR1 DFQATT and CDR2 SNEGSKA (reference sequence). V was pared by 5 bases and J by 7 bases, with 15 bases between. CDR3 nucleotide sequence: TGCAGTGCTGAGGAGGCCCCTAGGAACATTCAGTACTTC. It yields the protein CSAEEAPRNIQYF.

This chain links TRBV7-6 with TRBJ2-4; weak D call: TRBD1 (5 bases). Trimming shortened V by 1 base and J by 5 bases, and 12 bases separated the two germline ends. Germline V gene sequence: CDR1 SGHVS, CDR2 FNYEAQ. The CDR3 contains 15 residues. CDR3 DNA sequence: TGTGCCAGCAGCTTAGAGGCAGGGCTCGAAAACATTCAGTACTTC. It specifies CASSLEAGLENIQYF.

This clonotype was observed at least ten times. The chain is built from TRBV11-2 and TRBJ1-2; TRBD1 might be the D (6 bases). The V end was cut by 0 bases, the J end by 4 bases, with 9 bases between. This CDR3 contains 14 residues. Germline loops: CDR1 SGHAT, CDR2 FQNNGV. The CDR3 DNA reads TGTGCCAGCAGCTTAGAAGGGGACACCTATGGCTACACCTTC. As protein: CASSLEGDTYGYTF.

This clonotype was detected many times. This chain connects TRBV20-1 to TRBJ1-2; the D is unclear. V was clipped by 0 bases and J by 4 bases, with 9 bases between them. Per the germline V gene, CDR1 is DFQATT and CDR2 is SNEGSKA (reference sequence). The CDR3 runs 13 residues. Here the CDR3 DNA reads TGCAGTGCTAGAGACGCAGCCCGCTATGGCTACACCTTC. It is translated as CSARDAARYGYTF.

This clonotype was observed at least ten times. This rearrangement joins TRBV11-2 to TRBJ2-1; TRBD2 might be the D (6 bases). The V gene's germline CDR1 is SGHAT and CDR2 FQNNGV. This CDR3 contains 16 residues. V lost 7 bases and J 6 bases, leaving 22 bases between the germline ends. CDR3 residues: CASNPIRDSSPNEQFF. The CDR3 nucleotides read TGTGCCAGCAACCCAATCCGGGACTCCAGCCCCAATGAGCAGTTCTTC.

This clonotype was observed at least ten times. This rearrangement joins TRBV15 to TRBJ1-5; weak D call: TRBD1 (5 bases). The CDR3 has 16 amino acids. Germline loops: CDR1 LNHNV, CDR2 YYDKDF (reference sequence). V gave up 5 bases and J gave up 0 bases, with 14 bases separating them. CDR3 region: CATSVRGGYSNQPQHF. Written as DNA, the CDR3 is TGTGCCACCAGCGTACGTGGGGGGTATAGCAATCAGCCCCAGCATTTT.